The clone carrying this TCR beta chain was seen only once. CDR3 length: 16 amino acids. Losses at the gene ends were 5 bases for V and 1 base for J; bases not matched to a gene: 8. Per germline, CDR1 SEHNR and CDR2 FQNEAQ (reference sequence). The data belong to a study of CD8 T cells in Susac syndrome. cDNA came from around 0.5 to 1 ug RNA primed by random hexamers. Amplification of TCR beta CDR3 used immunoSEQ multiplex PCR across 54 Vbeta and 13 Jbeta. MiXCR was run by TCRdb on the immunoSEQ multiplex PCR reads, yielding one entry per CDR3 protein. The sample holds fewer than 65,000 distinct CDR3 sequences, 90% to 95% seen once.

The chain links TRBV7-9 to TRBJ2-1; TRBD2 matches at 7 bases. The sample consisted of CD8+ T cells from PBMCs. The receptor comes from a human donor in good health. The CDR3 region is CASSTIGGGSYNEQFF. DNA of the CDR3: TGTGCCAGCAGCACAATTGGGGGGGGGTCCTACAATGAGCAGTTCTTC.